This TCR beta chain stems from a study of T cells after yellow fever vaccination. Overall study findings and caveats: Booster sampling recovered most clones from primary vaccination (approximately 96% CD4, roughly 90% CD8). The secondary T-cell response peaked on day 5, not day 15, but was weaker. A small share of clonotypes appeared in both CD4 and CD8 compartments. Abundant bulk-derived clonotypes could contaminate FACS-sorted repertoires.

Many counts were recorded for this clonotype. Its cognate antigen is unknown. Each CDR3 protein is one row after TCRdb ran MiXCR on the 5' RACE reads. Found here are about 120,000 distinct CDR3 sequences, about 8.2% of them singletons; the top ten hold 40%. The ends lost 3 bases at V and 1 base at J; junction bases unmatched: 1. This CDR3 is 13 amino acids long. CDR1 SGDLS and CDR2 YYNGEE come from the germline V gene. The receptor's source is a man younger than 35 who received the YFV17D yellow fever vaccine. The sequenced sample was CD8+ T cells sorted from PBMCs, obtained on the day of the yellow fever booster vaccination. This chain connects TRBV9 to TRBJ2-7, with 7 positions matching TRBD1. CDR3 region: CASSATGSYEQYF. The CDR3 DNA follows: TGTGCCAGCAGCGCGACAGGGTCCTACGAGCAGTACTTC.